These 27 T cell receptor beta chains came from one sample sequenced in a study of T cells in Graves' hyperthyroidism and ophthalmopathy. RNA transcripts were the template for amplifying TCR beta CDR3 regions. First-round RT-PCR targeting the TCR CDR3 was performed with the HTBI primer set. MiXCR, applied by TCRdb to the multiplex PCR reads, yields one record per CDR3 protein. The table has 250,000 or so distinct CDR3 sequences, roughly 14% seen once. The sequencing sample was made of blood. The receptors were gathered from a middle-aged woman with Graves' hyperthyroidism that later progressed to Graves' ophthalmopathy.

The sample holds many counts of this clonotype. The rearrangement links TRBV9 to TRBJ2-1; D is unresolved. Germline CDR1 is SGDLS and CDR2 is YYNGEE. V was clipped by 0 bases and J by 6 bases, with 10 bases between them. CDR3 length: 14 residues. CDR3 region: CASSVGISGNEQFF. CDR3 coding DNA: TGTGCCAGCAGCGTAGGTATTAGTGGCAATGAGCAGTTCTTC.

This clonotype was observed many times. The chain joins TRBV9 to TRBJ2-3; 11 nucleotides line up with TRBD2. J gave up 0 bases and V 4 bases, and 16 bases lay outside the gene matches. From germline, CDR1 is SGDLS and CDR2 YYNGEE. The CDR3 runs 20 residues. The CDR3 DNA is TGTGCCAGCAGCCCCTCACGGTGGGGACTAGCGGTTAATAGCACAGATACGCAGTATTTT. Translation: CASSPSRWGLAVNSTDTQYF.

The V call is TRBV6-1, the J call TRBJ2-1; 7 nucleotides match TRBD2. With V trimmed by 5 bases and J by 8 bases, 12 bases remained unmatched. Germline V gene sequence: CDR1 MNHNS, CDR2 SASEGT. CDR3 length equals 15 residues. The DNA for the CDR3 is TGTGCCAGCAGTACCGGGACTACCCTTACGCATGAGCAGTTCTTC. This gives the protein CASSTGTTLTHEQFF.

In its sample, this clonotype was seen many times. The rearrangement joins TRBV11-2 to TRBJ2-3; TRBD1 matches at 10 bases. Per the germline V gene, CDR1 is SGHAT and CDR2 is FQNNGV. This CDR3 region has 16 residues. The V segment lost 1 base and the J segment 6 bases; nucleotides outside the gene matches: 7. CDR3 region: CASSLVWTGGSDTQYF. DNA for the CDR3: TGTGCCAGCAGCTTAGTTTGGACAGGGGGTTCGGATACGCAGTATTTT.

Regarding this clonotype: The junction shows a germline mismatch at one end, possibly a read error. The chain couples TRBV5-4 to TRBJ1-5, with D tentatively TRBD1 (5 bases). Germline-derived CDR1 and CDR2 are SGHNT and YYREEE (reference sequence). The CDR3 loop spans 15 amino acids. CDR3 coding DNA: TGTTCCAGCAGCTTGGATCAGGGTCGGAATCAGCCCCAGCATTTT. It encodes CSSSLDQGRNQPQHF.

The table lists this clonotype with many counts. The chain couples TRBV5-1 to TRBJ2-3, with 8 bases fitting TRBD2. Trimming at V came to 4 bases and at J to 3 bases, leaving 7 bases not matched to a gene. There are 15 residues in the CDR3. CDR1 and CDR2 from the germline V gene are SGHRS and YFSETQ. This CDR3 is CASSVGLARTDTQYF. CDR3 coding DNA: TGCGCCAGCAGCGTCGGACTAGCTCGTACAGATACGCAGTATTTT.

About this clonotype: This clone may be a read error of a much larger clone one base away. The V gene is TRBV20-1, the J gene TRBJ2-7; no reliable D call. CDR1 DFQATT and CDR2 SNEGSKA come from the germline V gene (reference sequence). The CDR3 sequence is 15 residues long. The DNA of the CDR3 is TGCAGTGCTAGGCCGACGGCAGGCGGAGCCTACGAGCGGTACTTC. As protein: CSARPTAGGAYERYF.

This clonotype was recorded a few times. The chain uses TRBV5-1 and TRBJ2-2; perhaps TRBD1 as D (6 bases). The CDR3 loop spans 15 amino acids. CDR1 SGHRS and CDR2 YFSETQ come from the germline V gene. V was shortened by 2 bases and J by 3 bases, with 11 bases between the two germline ends. The CDR3 nucleotides read TGCGCCAGCAGCTTCCAGGGGTCCCACACCGGGGAGCTGTTTTTT. This sequence encodes CASSFQGSHTGELFF.

In its sample, this clonotype was seen many times. The chain uses TRBV2 and TRBJ2-7; 7 bases align to TRBD2. The CDR3 loop spans 15 amino acids. V was clipped by 9 bases and J by 0 bases; unmatched bases: 11. Germline V gives CDR1 SNHLY, CDR2 FYNNEI. CDR3 region: CASSRGSVNSYEQYF. CDR3 coding DNA: TGTGCCAGTAGCCGCGGGAGTGTAAACTCCTACGAGCAGTACTTC.

This clonotype has just a few counts. The chain carries TRBV20-1 and TRBJ2-3; the match to TRBD2 covers 11 bases. V lost 3 bases to trimming and J lost 4 bases; unmatched junction nucleotides: 3. This CDR3 contains 14 residues. Germline lookup yields CDR1 DFQATT and CDR2 SNEGSKA (reference sequence). As DNA, the CDR3 is TGCAGTGCTAGGACTAGCGGGAAGTCAGATACGCAGTATTTT. It is translated as CSARTSGKSDTQYF.

This clonotype showed up just a few times. This sequence joins TRBV29-1 and TRBJ1-4, with D maybe TRBD1 (5 bases). V lost 4 bases, J lost 7 bases, and 10 bases lay in between. This CDR3 is 12 amino acids long. Germline CDR1 SQVTM, CDR2 ANQGSEA. The CDR3 reads CSVGGAGEKLFF. The CDR3, as DNA: TGCAGCGTTGGTGGGGCGGGTGAAAAACTGTTTTTT.

In this sample, this clonotype turned up many times. The chain employs TRBV4-1 and TRBJ2-7; 7 nucleotides align to TRBD2. CDR1 and CDR2 (germline): MGHRA, YSYEKL. The length of the CDR3 is 15 residues. V dropped 1 base and J dropped 0; count of bases not matched to a gene: 3. The CDR3 loop is CASSQVGGSSYEQYF. Here the CDR3 DNA reads TGCGCCAGCAGCCAAGTCGGGGGGAGCTCCTACGAGCAGTACTTC.

There are a few counts of this clonotype. This chain uses TRBV20-1 with TRBJ1-2; D is unresolved. Deletions cut 0 bases from V and 8 bases from J, with 13 bases between. There are 13 residues in the CDR3. In germline, CDR1 is DFQATT, CDR2 SNEGSKA (reference sequence). CDR3 sequence: CSARDGGRKGYTF. In DNA, the CDR3 is TGCAGTGCTAGAGATGGAGGGCGAAAGGGCTACACCTTC.

This clonotype came up many times. V and J are TRBV6-5 and TRBJ2-1, with D perhaps matching TRBD1 or TRBD2 (6 bases each). V was pared by 2 bases and J by 6 bases, with 20 bases between. The CDR3 extends over 17 amino acids. Germline V gene sequence: CDR1 MNHEY, CDR2 SVGAGI. The CDR3 DNA is TGTGCCAGCAGTTACGGCGGGACACCGGTCCGGGCCAATGAGCAGTTCTTC. Encoded protein: CASSYGGTPVRANEQFF.

This clonotype was recorded many times. The rearrangement joins TRBV30 to TRBJ2-3, with 9 bases matching TRBD2. The CDR3 has 14 amino acids. The V and J ends lost 4 bases and 3 bases, in that order; junction bases with no gene match: 5. The V gene's germline CDR1 is GTSNPN and CDR2 SVGIG (reference sequence). The CDR3 DNA sequence: TGTGCCTGGAAATTTGCGGGAGGGACAGATACGCAGTATTTT. Amino acid sequence: CAWKFAGGTDTQYF.

This clonotype was counted ten times or more. The V call is TRBV3-1, the J call TRBJ2-7; 8 bases line up with TRBD2. V gave up 1 base and J gave up 7 bases; unmatched junction bases: 12. Germline lookup yields CDR1 LGHDT and CDR2 YNNKEL (reference sequence). The CDR3 consists of 16 residues. The CDR3 sequence is CASSQGLAGGQEEQYF. CDR3 DNA: TGTGCCAGCAGCCAAGGTTTGGCGGGAGGCCAGGAAGAGCAGTACTTC.

The chain is built from TRBV5-1 and TRBJ2-3; D may be TRBD2 (7 bases). The CDR3 contains 19 residues. Looked up from germline, CDR1 is SGHRS and CDR2 is YFSETQ. Trimming shortened V by 4 bases and J by 0 bases, and 24 bases separated the two germline ends. CDR3 DNA sequence: TGCGCCAGCAGCCGGAGGGGGGGCTCCGCAACGACTAGCACAGATACGCAGTATTTT. Encoded protein: CASSRRGGSATTSTDTQYF. Variable domain in full (rest from reference TRBV5-1 and TRBJ2-3): KAGVTQTPRYLIKTRGQQVTLSCSPISGHRSVSWYQQTPGQGLQFLFEYFSETQRNKGNFPGRFSGRQFSNSRSEMNVSTLELGDSALYLCASSRRGGSATTSTDTQYFGPGTRLTVL.

On this clonotype: A much larger clone differs from this one at a single base, so this may be a read error. This chain uses TRBV12-3 or TRBV12-4 with TRBJ2-3; D perhaps matches TRBD2 (6 bases). The CDR3 runs to 14 residues. The CDR3 DNA reads as TGTGCCAGCAGTTTAACCGTAGCGGCAGATGCGCAGTATTTT. Residues: CASSLTVAADAQYF.

This clonotype has a count of ten or more. The V call is TRBV10-3, the J call TRBJ2-2; D is perhaps TRBD1 (5 bases). The CDR3 consists of 21 residues. Germline assignment: CDR1 ENHRY and CDR2 SYGVKD. V was trimmed by 2 bases and J by 2 bases, leaving 27 bases between them. The CDR3 nucleotides read TGTGCCATCAGTGAGCGGCGACTCTCAGGGATGCTGAGTCTTAACACCGGGGAGCTGTTTTTT. Protein product: CAISERRLSGMLSLNTGELFF.

This clonotype was seen many times. V and J are TRBV28 and TRBJ2-4; 8 nucleotides align to TRBD2. This CDR3 region has 14 residues. CDR1 is MDHEN, CDR2 SYDVKM, per germline. Germline trimming cut 3 bases from V and 7 bases from J; bases unmatched to any gene: 5. The CDR3: CASSLGTRSNIQYF. The CDR3 DNA reads as TGTGCCAGCAGTTTGGGGACTAGATCTAACATTCAGTACTTC.

The table lists this clonotype with many counts. The chain links TRBV15 to TRBJ2-2, with 9 nucleotides matching TRBD1. Germline CDR1 LNHNV, CDR2 YYDKDF (reference sequence). After removal of 0 bases from V and 5 bases from J, the junction contained 7 bases not matched to a gene. CDR3 length equals 17 residues. CDR3 amino acids: CATSRDLLDRGTGELFF. In DNA, the CDR3 is TGTGCCACCAGCAGAGATTTGCTTGACAGGGGGACCGGGGAGCTGTTTTTT.

This clonotype has ten or more counts. This chain joins TRBV24-1 and TRBJ1-5; the match to TRBD1 covers 7 bases. The CDR3 has 15 amino acids. Trimming at V came to 2 bases and at J to 8 bases, leaving 8 bases not matched to a gene. Germline-derived CDR1 and CDR2 are KGHDR and SFDVKD. The DNA for the CDR3 is TGTGCCACCAGTGATTCAACAGGGGTGGGGGAGCCCCAGCATTTT. Its protein product is CATSDSTGVGEPQHF.

This clonotype was seen ten or more times. This chain joins TRBV7-9 and TRBJ2-7; a possible D gene is TRBD2 (7 bases). CDR3 length: 12 residues. In germline, CDR1 is SEHNR, CDR2 FQNEAQ (reference sequence). Trimming took off 5 bases at V and 5 bases at J, with 10 bases between the two ends. The CDR3 region is CASSAGDNEQYF. CDR3 DNA: TGTGCCAGCAGCGCGGGGGACAACGAGCAGTACTTC.

This chain joins TRBV29-1 and TRBJ2-3; 8 bases agree with TRBD1. The CDR3 sequence is 13 residues long. CDR1 and CDR2 from the germline V gene are SQVTM and ANQGSEA. Losses at the gene ends were 4 bases for V and 6 bases for J; bases not matched to a gene: 6. In DNA form, the CDR3 reads TGCAGCGTTGCCAGGGGGCACGGGGATACGCAGTATTTT. Translation gives CSVARGHGDTQYF.

This clonotype was seen at least ten times. J is TRBJ1-5 and V is TRBV28; perhaps TRBD1 as D (5 bases). In germline, CDR1 is MDHEN, CDR2 SYDVKM. CDR3 length: 15 amino acids. Trimming shortened V by 0 bases and J by 4 bases, and 10 bases separated the two germline ends. The CDR3 sequence is CASSLWIPGNQPQHF. CDR3 coding DNA: TGTGCCAGCAGTTTATGGATCCCAGGGAATCAGCCCCAGCATTTT.

At least ten counts were recorded for this clonotype. CDR3 in DNA: TGCAGTGCGGGACAGAGCTCCTACGAGCAGTACTTC. Translating gives CSAGQSSYEQYF. The gene calls are TRBV20-1 and TRBJ2-7; 7 bases map to TRBD1. J lost 0 bases, V lost 6 bases, and 2 bases had no gene match. Germline CDR1 reads DFQATT; CDR2 reads SNEGSKA (reference sequence). The CDR3 totals 12 residues.

This clonotype showed up many times. The chain combines TRBV20-1 with TRBJ1-1, with D possibly TRBD1 on 5 matching bases. The CDR3 extends over 13 amino acids. Germline-derived CDR1 and CDR2 are DFQATT and SNEGSKA (reference sequence). V lost 3 bases and J lost 3, with 11 bases in between. The CDR3 here is CSASRGFDTEAFF. DNA for the CDR3: TGCAGTGCTAGCCGGGGGTTTGACACTGAAGCTTTCTTT.